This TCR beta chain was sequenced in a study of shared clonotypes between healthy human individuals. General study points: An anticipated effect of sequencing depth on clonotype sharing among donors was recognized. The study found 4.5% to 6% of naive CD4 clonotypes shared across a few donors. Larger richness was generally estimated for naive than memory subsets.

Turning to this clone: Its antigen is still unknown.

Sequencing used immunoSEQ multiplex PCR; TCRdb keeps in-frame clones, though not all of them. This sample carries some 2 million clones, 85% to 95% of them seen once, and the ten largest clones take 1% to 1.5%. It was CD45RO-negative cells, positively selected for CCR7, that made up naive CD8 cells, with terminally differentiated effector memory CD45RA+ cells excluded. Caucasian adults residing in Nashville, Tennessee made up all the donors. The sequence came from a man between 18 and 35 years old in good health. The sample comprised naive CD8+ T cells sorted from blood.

CDR3 bases: TGTGCCAGCACCGAAGACAGCTTGAACACTGAAGCTTTCTTT. This translates into CASTEDSLNTEAFF. The rearrangement joins TRBV6-5 to TRBJ1-1, with D perhaps matching TRBD1 (5 bases). CDR1 MNHEY and CDR2 SVGAGI come from the germline V gene. This CDR3 is built from 14 residues. The V and J ends lost 7 bases and 0 bases respectively, with 12 bases between them.